These T cell receptor beta chains were read from a single sample in a study of blood T cell repertoires in COVID-19. Data came from immunoSEQ multiplex PCR; TCRdb stores just in-frame clones and leaves some out. The sample has over 90,000 clones; almost 85% are singletons. Sequencing was performed on peripheral blood. These receptors came from a man aged 50 or older with active or convalescent COVID-19. Both conserved end residues are part of each CDR3. The order of the fields is J gene, V gene, D gene, clone size, CDR3 protein, CDR3 DNA. A D gene is named only where the DNA matches it firmly. Clone size is shown for a subset of rows, as once, few, many or a class of expanded clone.

TRBJ1-3 TRBV9 TRBD1 NA CASSVELRDSSGNTIYF TGTGCCAGCAGCGTAGAGCTCCGGGACAGCTCTGGAAACACCATATATTTT
TRBJ1-6 TRBV28 TRBD1 NA CASSLNRGRGSPLHF TGTGCCAGCAGTTTAAACAGGGGGAGAGGATCACCCCTCCACTTT
TRBJ2-2 TRBV28 NA NA CASSLGGPSGELFF TGTGCCAGCAGTTTAGGCGGGCCATCCGGGGAGCTGTTTTTT
TRBJ1-3 TRBV6-5 TRBD1 NA CASTGTERGNTIYF TGTGCCAGCACCGGGACAGAAAGAGGAAACACCATATATTTT
TRBJ1-6 TRBV4-1 TRBD1 NA CASSRGQGIVPLHF TGCGCCAGCAGCCGAGGACAGGGTATAGTACCCCTCCACTTT
TRBJ2-1 TRBV5-8 TRBD2 once CASSTSGLAGASSYNEQFF TGTGCCAGCAGCACGTCGGGACTAGCGGGGGCCTCCTCCTACAATGAGCAGTTCTTC
TRBJ1-6 TRBV4-1 NA NA CASSQETTDDPNSPLHF TGCGCCAGCAGCCAAGAGACGACAGACGATCCGAATTCACCCCTCCACTTT
TRBJ2-7 TRBV3-1/TRBV3-2 NA NA CASSQRGHYEQYF TGTGCCAGCAGCCAAAGGGGCCACTACGAGCAGTACTTC
TRBJ1-4 TRBV19 TRBD1 NA CASRTGGTNEKLFF TGTGCCAGTAGGACAGGGGGTACTAATGAAAAACTGTTTTTT
TRBJ2-1 TRBV15 TRBD1 many CATSRVTGGPYNEQFF TGTGCCACCAGCAGAGTCACAGGGGGTCCCTACAATGAGCAGTTCTTC
TRBJ1-3 TRBV5-8 NA once CASSRGQFSGNTIYF TGTGCCAGCAGCCGCGGACAGTTCTCTGGAAACACCATATATTTT
TRBJ1-4 TRBV27 NA NA CASSRSRGAEKLFF TGTGCCAGCAGTCGAAGTCGGGGGGCGGAAAAACTGTTTTTT
TRBJ1-5 TRBV6-2/TRBV6-3 TRBD1 NA CASSPDRGQGRGNQPQHF TGTGCCAGCAGTCCGGACAGGGGGCAGGGTCGGGGCAATCAGCCCCAGCATTTT